The entry below describes one T cell receptor (beta chain). This clone has just a few counts. The antigen this receptor binds is unknown. Base qualities are not at hand, and no much larger clone is one base apart. Spanning cysteine to phenylalanine, the CDR3 consists of 14 amino acids. The only DNA kept is the CDR3, 42 bases in frame from the first base. V is shortened by 4 bases, J by 4 bases, and the region joining them spans 13 bases. Reading the germline V gene gives CDR1 LGHNA and CDR2 YSLEER. The sample belongs to a study of cytomegalovirus exposure and HLA in healthy donors (dated by TCRdb to the late 2010s). In the study overall: According to an earlier analysis of several hundred of the donors, about 179 million T cells yielded 95 million to 140 million unique TCR beta sequences and approximately 300 Gb of sequence data. An early release covering 550 to 700 HLA-typed donors comprised 250 to 350 gigabases of sequencing data and around 80 million unique TCR sequences. Of the roughly 400 genotyped donors, roughly 80% were placed in the genetic ancestry cluster associated with self-reported Caucasian donors. The aim of the study was to test whether cataloging public T cell receptors could identify signatures of past pathogen exposure. The T cell repertoires of some 700 subjects were profiled by immunosequencing and related to cytomegalovirus serostatus. Along with the approximately 650-subject first cohort, a separate validation cohort of approximately 110 different subjects was used. To predict cytomegalovirus infection status, the study combined high-throughput TCR immunosequencing, statistical association of individual TCRs with disease status, and machine learning. A later analysis re-analyzed previously published TCR beta repertoires from roughly 600 donors and added high-resolution HLA genotyping to study TCR occurrence patterns. The later analysis used no new phenotypic data to find candidate immune exposures, relying instead on TCR beta sequences and their occurrence across donors. An earlier analysis of nearly 600 of the donors applied high-throughput TCR beta sequencing to assess whether each TCR beta V gene segment acted as functional or pseudogenic. Alongside the repertoire data, information on donor age, sex, ethnicity and CMV serostatus was compiled. A later genetic analysis took genome-wide SNP genotypes for about three fifths of the roughly 700 donors and used that subset as a discovery cohort. Every discovery cohort repertoire had been produced on one sequencing platform. HLA typing included class I and class II loci at four-digit resolution. The number of donors typed differed by locus, with about 629-630 for A, B, C, DRB1 and DQB1, around 500 for DQA1, some 570 for DPA1, and approximately 470 for DPB1. Four or five DR-DQ haplotypes were handled as single units for association and clustering because linkage in the cohort was strong. Among about 400 genotyped donors of the cohort, an average of approximately 240,000 unique TCR beta nucleotide sequences was sequenced per donor, of which about 19% were non-productive.

Results the study describes overall, beyond this receptor: An earlier analysis of around 500 of the donors showed that most TCR beta V segments appeared in productive rearrangements either about 87% or about 30% of the time, which broadly matched IMGT annotations. Because the 87-base-pair reads could not distinguish some IMGT-functional V segments, including TRBV6-2 and TRBV6-3, those segments were excluded. In vitro tests confirmed that a few of the cytomegalovirus-associated TCR beta chains recognize cytomegalovirus antigens. Linkage disequilibrium might explain the correlated functional status among segregating V segments, but an unknown experimental factor could not be excluded. Because counts were too low, seventeen rarely observed V segments, including chromosome 9 orphons, were excluded from the earlier analysis of a few hundred of the donors. In a later analysis, HLA-associated TCR beta chains were found to be more clonally expanded and to have lower generation probabilities than equally common non-associated chains. The study gave a list of 150 to 200 TCR beta chains associated with cytomegalovirus. The sequencing pipeline was judged likely to have produced a cluster of highly shared sequence variants as a technical artifact. A further reported finding was that TCR beta sequences accurately predicted the HLA-A and HLA-B alleles for most subjects in the first cohort. Across donors, most TCR sequences were observed very rarely, whereas some public TCRs were present in many individuals. When HLA alleles, especially DR and DQ, strongly co-occurred, attributing TCR associations to individual alleles was difficult. The cohort was sequenced for TCR beta chains only, and without alpha or paired-chain data the features that could be detected were limited. For the cohort, immune exposure information was limited to CMV serostatus. According to the authors, the approach could potentially be generalized to other disease states and immunological phenotypes. Most CMV-associated TCR beta chains appeared to be HLA-restricted in a later analysis, and the HLA associations seemed to be driven largely by CMV exposure. In a later analysis, TCR association rates were found to vary across HLA loci, with the most associated TCRs seen for DRB1 alleles and the fewest for HLA-C alleles. Cytomegalovirus status was reported to be diagnosed by the classifier with high specificity and sensitivity in both the original and validation cohorts. In a later genetic analysis, a missense DCLRE1C variant was associated with V-gene and J-gene trimming of TCR beta chains, and the association was replicated in an independent cohort. Several of the top co-occurrence clusters appeared to be linked to parvovirus B19, influenza, CMV and Epstein-Barr virus, according to a later analysis. Roughly uniform sequencing depth across donors was assumed in presence/absence analyses, although this assumption may not hold. Compared with the roughly 600-donor mean, donors in an Asian-associated ancestry cluster had fewer N-insertions in productive TCRs, according to a later genetic analysis. At a false discovery rate of 0.05, a later analysis linked some 17,000 TCR beta sequences to specific HLA alleles. HLA typing was unavailable for some donors at each locus, so association tests used only the typed subset.

In total, roughly 710 healthy bone marrow donors made up the cohort. All cohort members were sampled while nominally healthy, although unrecorded immune exposures were likely present. The donor tested CMV seropositive, placing the donor among the 290 or so seropositive members of the cohort. Every donor gave a peripheral blood sample, and the peripheral blood mononuclear cells from that sample were used for TCR beta sequencing. Genomic DNA was extracted from the blood cell samples with the Qiagen DNeasy Blood Extraction Kit. The library came from the immunoSEQ multiplex PCR assay. For the multiplex PCR, a mixture combining 60 forward primers for TCR Vbeta segments and 13 reverse primers for TCR Jbeta segments was used. Amplification of the CDR3 region of rearranged TCR beta genes was performed with a multiplex PCR assay on genomic DNA. The amplified TCR beta libraries were sequenced on the Illumina HiSeq System as 87-base-pair reads. On the authors' methods: A later analysis counted tens of millions of unique TCR beta chains across the 550 to 800 repertoires, and roughly 10 million of these chains were shared by at least two donors. Raw reads were error-corrected and collapsed into unique sequences by a nearest-neighbor algorithm in which closely related sequences were merged to remove PCR and sequencing errors. CDR3 sequences were aligned to IMGT reference sequences to assign V, D and J gene segments. For a sequence to be retained, a match of at least six nucleotides to both a V gene segment and a J gene segment was required. A rearrangement counted as productive if the CDR3 had no stop codons and remained in frame with V and J, and every other rearrangement counted as non-productive. CDR3 was defined according to IMGT convention as the region running from the second conserved V-encoded cysteine to the conserved J-encoded phenylalanine. The earlier analysis of about 560 of the donors excluded any sequence lacking an unambiguous match to a single V gene segment. An earlier analysis of fewer than 650 of the donors classified V segments as functional when productive rearrangements were above 56.7% and as segregating when the standard deviation between donors was above 5%. A statistical classification framework was developed to diagnose cytomegalovirus status using the catalog of TCR beta chain sequences. In a later analysis, V and J genes were assigned by comparing TCR nucleotide sequences against IMGT/GENE-DB human TR gene sequences. The TCRdist pipeline was used in a later analysis to assign CDR3 sequences and most-parsimonious VDJ recombination scenarios. A later analysis defined each TCR beta chain by its CDR3 amino acid sequence plus V-gene family, and excluded reads lacking a unique V-gene family. A later analysis removed 592 highly shared, low-generation-probability nucleotide sequences to deal with suspected cross-contamination and a sequencing artifact. In a later analysis, a clonal expansion index was calculated for each public chain from normalized within-repertoire ranks of inferred template counts. A later analysis computed generation probabilities with a VDJ recombination model fitted to out-of-frame rearrangements, and checked the results against IGoR. In a later analysis, hypergeometric tests were used to score TCR-TCR, TCR-HLA and TCR-CMV co-occurrence, with a repertoire-size bias correction applied to TCR pairs. A later analysis estimated false discovery rates by permuting HLA or CMV assignments 20 times. In a later analysis, co-occurring TCRs were grouped using DBSCAN, and TCRdist sequence similarity was added for clustering within HLA-allele-positive subsets. For co-occurrence clustering, repertoires with fewer than 30,000 or more than 120,000 public chains were excluded, along with five repertoires with anomalous nucleotide sharing. TCRdb retrieved this table from immuneACCESS and kept in-frame rearrangements only. Not all clones are present; in checked studies, unresolved V genes account for under half, and no reason is known for the remainder. Clonal size and the V and J genes are those of that table, whereas D and trimming came from the DNA. In this sample the table shows some 200,000 clones, over 75% of which occur a single time. The top ten clonotypes cover roughly 6% of the sample.

The receptor's source is a middle-aged man in good health and CMV-seropositive. The sample consisted of PBMCs. The rearranged chain carries TRBV4-3 and TRBJ1-1; there is no confident call for the D gene. The CDR3 reads CASSPSWLSTEAFF. The base sequence is TGCGCCAGCAGCCCCTCCTGGCTCAGCACTGAAGCTTTCTTT.